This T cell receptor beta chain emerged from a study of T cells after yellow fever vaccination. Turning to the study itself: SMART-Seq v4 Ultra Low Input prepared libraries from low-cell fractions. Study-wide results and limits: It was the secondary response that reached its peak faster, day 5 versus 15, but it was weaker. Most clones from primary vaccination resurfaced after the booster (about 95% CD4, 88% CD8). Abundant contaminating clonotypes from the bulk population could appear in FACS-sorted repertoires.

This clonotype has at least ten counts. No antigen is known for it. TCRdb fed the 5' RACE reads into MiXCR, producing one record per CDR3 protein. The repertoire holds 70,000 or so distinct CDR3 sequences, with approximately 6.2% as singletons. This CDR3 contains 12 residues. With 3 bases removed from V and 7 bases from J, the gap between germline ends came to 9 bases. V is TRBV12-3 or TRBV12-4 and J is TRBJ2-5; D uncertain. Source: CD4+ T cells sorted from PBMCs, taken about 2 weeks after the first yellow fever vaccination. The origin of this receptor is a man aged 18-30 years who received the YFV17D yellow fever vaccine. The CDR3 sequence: CASSFWEGTQYF. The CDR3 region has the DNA TGTGCCAGCAGTTTCTGGGAAGGGACCCAGTACTTC.